This paragraph covers one T cell receptor beta chain sequence. What it binds is not known. This entry is derived from a study of cytomegalovirus exposure and HLA in healthy donors. Unmatched junction bases numbered 4, after V lost 4 bases and J lost 8 bases. Per the germline V gene, CDR1 is MNHNY and CDR2 is SVGAGI (reference sequence). The CDR3 consists of 12 residues. The assay was immunoSEQ multiplex PCR, and TCRdb's table has in-frame clones only and misses some. The data contain approximately 280,000 clones, 80% to 90% of them singletons. Study results and limitations: Altogether, 150 to 200 TCR beta chains were recorded as cytomegalovirus-associated.

The source is a woman younger than 30 in good health and CMV-seronegative. The gene calls are TRBV6-6 and TRBJ1-2; 7 nucleotides align to TRBD1. The sample taken for sequencing was PBMCs. The CDR3 sequence: CASSSGQSGYTF. CDR3 in DNA: TGTGCCAGCAGTTCGGGACAGTCCGGCTACACCTTC.